The rows below give T cell receptor beta chains drawn from one sample of a study of blood T cell repertoires in COVID-19. Some clones are missing from TCRdb's copy, which holds only in-frame ones; the method was immunoSEQ multiplex PCR. The table shows about 480,000 clones, with roughly nine tenths occurring only once. Sample: PBMCs or T cells enriched from blood (not recorded which). These receptors came from a woman aged 55 to 70 who had recovered from COVID-19. Both conserved end residues are part of each CDR3. A D gene is named only where the DNA matches it firmly. Clone size is stated in some rows and not others, as once, few, many or a class when expanded.

V	size	D	J	CDR3	DNA
TRBV2	NA	NA	TRBJ1-5	CASSDTSYGRGRNQPQHF	TGTGCCAGCAGTGATACATCTTATGGCAGGGGAAGGAATCAGCCCCAGCATTTT
TRBV5-1	NA	NA	TRBJ2-1	CASSLVPLSSYNEQFF	TGCGCCAGCAGCTTGGTCCCTCTCAGCTCCTACAATGAGCAGTTCTTC
TRBV3-1/TRBV3-2	NA	NA	TRBJ2-5	CASSHRTGSRETQYF	TGTGCCAGCAGCCACAGGACTGGCTCACGGGAGACCCAGTACTTC
TRBV20-1	once	NA	TRBJ1-5	CSASTGQINQPQHF	TGCAGTGCTAGTACCGGACAGATCAATCAGCCCCAGCATTTT
TRBV6-6	NA	TRBD2	TRBJ2-3	CASSYSPAGGNTQYF	TGTGCCAGCAGTTACAGCCCAGCGGGAGGAAATACGCAGTATTTT
TRBV10-3	NA	TRBD1	TRBJ2-7	CAISGTGVGEQYF	TGTGCCATCAGCGGGACAGGGGTAGGGGAGCAGTACTTC
TRBV7-2	NA	NA	TRBJ1-3	CASSQIREPGNTIYF	TGTGCCAGCAGCCAGATCAGGGAACCTGGAAACACCATATATTTT
TRBV18	NA	NA	TRBJ2-7	CASSPTRGYEQYF	TGTGCCAGCTCACCGACCAGAGGCTACGAGCAGTACTTC
TRBV7-9	NA	TRBD1	TRBJ1-3	CASSPGGARNTIYF	TGTGCCAGCAGCCCAGGGGGCGCGCGAAACACCATATATTTT
TRBV10-1	NA	TRBD1	TRBJ2-7	CASKGFCPGPPRDRDDEQYF	TGCGCCAGCAAAGGGTTTTGTCCGGGGCCACCCCGGGACAGGGATGACGAGCAGTACTTC
TRBV5-6	NA	TRBD1	TRBJ2-2	CASSAGQGNTGELFF	TGTGCCAGCAGCGCGGGACAGGGAAACACCGGGGAGCTGTTTTTT
TRBV10-3	NA	NA	TRBJ1-5	CATRSEGNQPQHF	TGTGCCACCCGTAGTGAGGGCAATCAGCCCCAGCATTTT
TRBV2	NA	NA	TRBJ2-5	CASSIMQGFRETQYF	TGTGCCAGCAGTATTATGCAGGGGTTTCGAGAGACCCAGTACTTC